One sample yielded the 5 T cell receptor beta chains listed below, sequenced in a study of blood T cell repertoires in COVID-19. Generated by immunoSEQ multiplex PCR, the TCRdb table keeps only in-frame clones and is missing some. Among around 90,000 clones listed, 85% were seen once. The sequenced material came from peripheral blood. Receptors were obtained from a woman between 65 and 79 years old with active or convalescent COVID-19.

This chain uses TRBV7-2 with TRBJ2-7, with D possibly being TRBD1 (5 bases). V lost 3 bases and J lost 3, with 15 bases in between. The CDR3 consists of 15 residues. The germline V gene has CDR1 SGHTA and CDR2 FQGNSA. CDR3 amino acids: CASSFDRDLYYEQYF. CDR3 coding DNA: TGTGCCAGCAGCTTCGACAGAGACCTTTACTACGAGCAGTACTTC. The full variable domain, rest sourced from reference TRBV7-2 and TRBJ2-7, is GAGVSQSPSNKVTEKGKDVELRCDPISGHTALYWYRQSLGQGLEFLIYFQGNSAPDKSGLPSDRFSAERTGGSVSTLTIQRTQQEDSAVYLCASSFDRDLYYEQYFGPGTRLTVT.

V and J are TRBV7-9 and TRBJ2-1; TRBD2 might be the D (6 bases). This CDR3 spans 14 amino acids. Germline CDR1 is SEHNR and CDR2 is FQNEAQ (reference sequence). V lost 6 bases, J lost 2 bases, and 11 bases lay in between. CDR3 sequence (DNA): TGTGCCAGCAGTCAACGGGGGACCTACAATGAGCAGTTCTTC. This codes for CASSQRGTYNEQFF.

Turning to this clone: One junction end does not reproduce the germline sequence, and a read error may be involved. The chain carries TRBV4-3 and TRBJ1-2, with TRBD1 identical over 8 bases. This CDR3 comprises 15 residues. Germline CDR1 reads LGHNA; CDR2 reads YSLEER. This CDR3 reads CASNQGAGQGYGHTF. The CDR3 nucleotides are TGCGCCAGCAACCAAGGAGCAGGACAGGGCTATGGCCACACCTTC.

This chain uses TRBV5-5 with TRBJ2-7; 10 bases match TRBD1. The CDR3 length is 15 residues. Germline V CDR1 and CDR2: SGHKS, YYEKEE (reference sequence). The J segment lost 6 bases and the V segment lost 4 bases, leaving 10 bases of the junction unmatched. CDR3 nucleotides: TGTGCCAGCAGCGCGACAGACAGGGGGCTTAGCGAGCAGTACTTC. Translation: CASSATDRGLSEQYF.

The chain has TRBV11-3 and TRBJ2-7, with no clear D. The CDR3 is made up of 13 amino acids. Trimming shortened V by 3 bases and J by 0 bases, and 6 bases separated the two germline ends. Germline assignment: CDR1 SGHNT and CDR2 YENEEA. CDR3 amino acids: CASSFESSYEQYF. CDR3 in DNA: TGTGCCAGCAGCTTTGAGAGCTCCTACGAGCAGTACTTC.